This T cell receptor (beta chain) emerged from a study of T cell repertoires in cytomegalovirus infection. Germline loops: CDR1 ENHRY, CDR2 SYGVKD. V was trimmed by 6 bases and J by 2 bases, leaving 11 bases between them. The CDR3 contains 14 residues. Of note for this clonotype: Its antigen is currently unknown.

TCRdb called the reads again in MiXCR, with one record for every CDR3 protein. The sample holds some 940,000 distinct CDR3 sequences, 30% to 40% seen once. This clonotype was obtained from a human donor in good health (CMV status not recorded). Some clones in this sample may be carry-over from other donors' samples. The chain uses TRBV10-3 and TRBJ1-5; TRBD1 is a possible D gene (6 bases). The source was cultured CD8+ T cells from PBMCs, collected from culture after CMV antigen stimulation. The CDR3 is CAIRGGLGNQPQHF. The CDR3 DNA follows: TGTGCCATCAGGGGGGGGCTAGGCAATCAGCCCCAGCATTTT.